Listed here is a single T cell receptor beta chain. The method was immunoSEQ multiplex PCR; TCRdb's version includes in-frame clones alone and lacks a portion of them. The table lists roughly 150,000 clones, 85% to 90% of them singletons. These data come from a study of cytomegalovirus exposure and HLA in healthy donors. From germline, CDR1 is LNHDA and CDR2 SQIVND (reference sequence). The CDR3 contains 12 residues. V was pared by 2 bases and J by 10 bases, with 9 bases between. The TCR originated in a woman aged 18-29 years in good health and CMV-seropositive. Material for sequencing was PBMCs. The chain couples TRBV19 to TRBJ2-1; D uncertain. CDR3 coding DNA: TGTGCCAGTAGTATATACCGGAGCGAGCAGTTCTTC. Translating it yields CASSIYRSEQFF.